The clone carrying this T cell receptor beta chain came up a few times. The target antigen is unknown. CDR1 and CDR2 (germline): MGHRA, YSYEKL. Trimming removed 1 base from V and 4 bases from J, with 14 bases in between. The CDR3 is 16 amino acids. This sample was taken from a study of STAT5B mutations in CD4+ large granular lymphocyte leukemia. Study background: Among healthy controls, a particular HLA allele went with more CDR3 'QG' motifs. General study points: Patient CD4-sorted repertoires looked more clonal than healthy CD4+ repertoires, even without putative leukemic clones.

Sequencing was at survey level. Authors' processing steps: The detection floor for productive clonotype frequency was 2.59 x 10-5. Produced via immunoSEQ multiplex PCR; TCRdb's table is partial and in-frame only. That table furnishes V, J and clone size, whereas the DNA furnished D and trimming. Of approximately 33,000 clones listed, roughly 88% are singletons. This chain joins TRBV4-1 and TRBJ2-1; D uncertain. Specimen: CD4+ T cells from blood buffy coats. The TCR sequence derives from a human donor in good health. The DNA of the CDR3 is TGCGCCAGCAGCCAAGTGGACCTAGTTCGTTACAATGAGCAGTTCTTC. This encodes CASSQVDLVRYNEQFF.